This T cell receptor (beta chain) is drawn from a study of CD8+CD57+ T cells in acquired aplastic anemia (dated by TCRdb to the late 2010s). About the full investigation: On average, sorted CD4+ and CD8+ cells yielded around 3.5 ug of extracted DNA, with a range of about 0.17 to 27.4 ug. Overall study outcomes, separate from this receptor: Between patients and healthy controls, no significant difference in CD8+ Simpson's diversity was found (P=0.060). Approximately 27 CD8+ CDR3 sequences were found in both patients and controls but appeared to be highly expressed in patients and within the immunodominant clones of the patients.

This clonotype was counted once. Its cognate antigen has yet to be identified. This may be a read error, as it is one base from a much larger clone. Genomic DNA was used as template for profiling of TCR beta VDJ combinations and CDR3 sequences. An Illumina HiSeq 2000 was used for TCR repertoire sequencing. The original methods were these. TRBV/TRBJ rearrangement plots, CDR3 size and DJ length profiles, and Simpson's diversity index were used to assess repertoires. Whichever DNA sequence was most abundant in the deep sequencing data was defined as the immunodominant clone. CDR3 amino acid sequences were checked for sharing between subjects and were compared against published repertoires and the VDJdb database. TCRdb itself trimmed the public reads at Q25 with fastp, ran MiXCR and retained productive beta chains. Each entry merges the rows of one CDR3 protein and shows their most common DNA and genes. The V and J calls and clone size are TCRdb's, not the authors'. The sample table lists 250,000 to 350,000 distinct CDR3 sequences, 45% to 65% of them with a count of one. The top ten hold less than 9.5% of the sample.

The CDR3 numbers 13 residues from cysteine through phenylalanine. Only CDR3 DNA is held: 39 bases, read in frame from base 1. At the junction V is shortened by 5 bases and J by 9 bases, with 16 bases in between. CDR1 and CDR2 were assigned from the germline V gene as SGHVS and FNYEAQ. TCR repertoires of sorted CD4+ and CD8+ blood T cells from severe aplastic anemia patients and healthy subjects were deep-sequenced in the study. Ficoll-Paque density gradient centrifugation was used to isolate peripheral blood mononuclear cells. CD4+ and CD8+ T cells were sorted by FACS or magnetic beads before DNA extraction.

This receptor chain uses TRBV7-6 and TRBJ2-5; a tentative D match to TRBD2 spans 6 bases. The sample comprised sorted CD4+, CD8+, or CD8+CD57+ T cells (not recorded which) from PBMCs. The clonotype was recovered from a human donor with severe aplastic anemia or a healthy control (not recorded which). The DNA sequence is as follows: TGTGCCAGCAGCCCAAGGACTGGCGGGGCCCAGTACTTC. Translated, this is CASSPRTGGAQYF.